These 12 T cell receptor beta chains were sequenced from one sample in a study of shared clonotypes between healthy human individuals. TCRdb's table, derived via immunoSEQ multiplex PCR, lists solely in-frame clones and lacks some. There are over a million clones in the sample; around 97% occur only once, and approximately 1% lies in the top ten. Sequenced input: naive CD4+ T cells sorted from blood. This sample's subset: CD45RA+ positively selected. Receptors were obtained from a man aged 30 to 39 in good health.

The chain uses TRBV4-3 and TRBJ2-3, with D perhaps TRBD1 (6 bases). The CDR3 has 15 amino acids. The V end lost 1 base, the J end lost 4 bases, and 12 bases lay between the germline ends. The germline gives CDR1 LGHNA, CDR2 YSLEER. The CDR3 sequence: CASSQGTGQADTQYF. The DNA of the CDR3 is TGCGCCAGCAGCCAAGGAACAGGGCAGGCAGATACGCAGTATTTT.

V gene TRBV2 combines with J gene TRBJ1-5; D gene ambiguous. Trimming took 0 bases from V and 9 from J, leaving 9 bases between them. CDR1 is SNHLY, CDR2 FYNNEI, per germline. This CDR3 has 13 residues. This CDR3 is CASSEASFGPQHF. The CDR3 DNA is TGTGCCAGCAGTGAAGCGTCCTTTGGGCCCCAGCATTTT.

The chain joins TRBV5-6 to TRBJ2-7; no definite D call. The CDR3 has 12 residues. V gave up 4 bases and J gave up 4 bases, with 9 bases separating them. Germline V CDR1 and CDR2: SGHDT, YYEEEE. The CDR3 nucleotides are TGTGCCAGCAGCGCCACGGGTTACGAGCAGTACTTC. It specifies CASSATGYEQYF.

The chain joins TRBV25-1 to TRBJ1-5, with 7 bases matching TRBD1. The germline V gene has CDR1 MGHDK and CDR2 SYGVNS. This CDR3 has 14 amino acids. The V and J ends lost 4 bases and 6 bases, in that order; junction bases with no gene match: 6. The DNA of the CDR3 is TGTGCCAGCAGTGGACAGGGAAAGAGTCAGCCCCAGCATTTT. Its translation is CASSGQGKSQPQHF.

This chain links TRBV19 with TRBJ2-2; D is ambiguous. V lost 3 bases and J lost 6, with 11 bases in between. Germline-derived CDR1 and CDR2 are LNHDA and SQIVND (reference sequence). The CDR3 contains 14 residues. The CDR3 reads CASSIEGNAGELFF. In DNA form, the CDR3 reads TGTGCCAGTAGTATCGAAGGTAACGCCGGGGAGCTGTTTTTT.

The V gene is TRBV7-9, the J gene TRBJ2-5; 14 bases line up with TRBD2. The CDR3 runs 15 residues. V trimming: 4 bases; J trimming: 4 bases; junction bases outside the gene matches: 2. Germline values: CDR1 SEHNR, CDR2 FQNEAQ (reference sequence). The chain's CDR3 is CASSSGLAGAETQYF. The CDR3 coding sequence is TGTGCCAGCAGCTCGGGACTAGCGGGAGCAGAGACCCAGTACTTC. The entire variable domain, with the rest obtained from reference TRBV7-9 and TRBJ2-5, is as follows: DTGVSQNPRHKITKRGQNVTFRCDPISEHNRLYWYRQTLGQGPEFLTYFQNEAQLEKSRLLSDRFSAERPKGSFSTLEIQRTEQGDSAMYLCASSSGLAGAETQYFGPGTRLLVL.

The V and J genes are TRBV11-3 and TRBJ2-1, with D maybe TRBD2 (6 bases). CDR1 and CDR2 from the germline V gene are SGHNT and YENEEA. Trimming stripped 3 bases from V and 0 bases from J, with 9 bases between. The CDR3 is made up of 15 amino acids. The CDR3 is CASSFAGSSYNEQFF. The DNA of the CDR3 is TGTGCCAGCAGCTTTGCCGGGAGCTCCTACAATGAGCAGTTCTTC.

This chain connects TRBV5-6 to TRBJ1-1, with 9 nucleotides matching TRBD1. Germline loops: CDR1 SGHDT, CDR2 YYEEEE. Germline trimming cut 4 bases from V and 10 bases from J; bases unmatched to any gene: 8. This CDR3 is 13 amino acids long. CDR3 protein: CASSLPGQGRAFF. CDR3 DNA: TGTGCCAGCAGCCTACCGGGACAGGGTAGAGCTTTCTTT. The full variable domain, in which reference TRBV5-6 and TRBJ1-1 provide the parts outside the CDR3, is DAGVTQSPTHLIKTRGQQVTLRCSPKSGHDTVSWYQQALGQGPQFIFQYYEEEERQRGNFPDRFSGHQFPNYSSELNVNALLLGDSALYLCASSLPGQGRAFFGQGTRLTVV.

The chain's CDR3 is CASSLIWGLTDTQYF. In DNA, the CDR3 is TGCGCCAGCAGCTTGATTTGGGGGCTCACAGATACGCAGTATTTT. The chain carries TRBV5-1 and TRBJ2-3, with a weak D call TRBD1 (6 bases). The ends were cut back, 1 base at V and 2 bases at J, with 11 bases in the middle. In germline, CDR1 is SGHRS, CDR2 YFSETQ. The CDR3 is made up of 15 amino acids.

The chain has TRBV11-2 and TRBJ2-1; D ambiguous. The CDR3 has 15 amino acids. CDR1 is SGHAT, CDR2 FQNNGV, per germline. V lost 7 bases and J 0 bases, leaving 13 bases between the germline ends. For the CDR3, the DNA is TGTGCCAGCACCAATAGGGTTTTCTCCTACAATGAGCAGTTCTTC. This encodes CASTNRVFSYNEQFF.

The chain uses TRBV9 and TRBJ1-3; D may be TRBD1 (5 bases). The CDR3 consists of 17 residues. Germline values: CDR1 SGDLS, CDR2 YYNGEE. Trimming stripped 3 bases from V and 0 bases from J, with 16 bases between. Here the CDR3 reads CASSAPTRDLSGNTIYF. In DNA, the CDR3 is TGTGCCAGCAGCGCCCCGACGAGGGACCTCTCTGGAAACACCATATATTTT.

The chain couples TRBV28 to TRBJ2-6; 9 bases fit TRBD1. Germline V gene lookup returns CDR1 MDHEN and CDR2 SYDVKM. The ends lost 7 bases at V and 1 base at J; junction bases unmatched: 8. The CDR3 consists of 17 residues. Here the CDR3 reads CASIRDRASSGANVLTF. The CDR3 DNA reads as TGTGCCAGCATCCGGGACAGGGCTTCTTCTGGGGCCAACGTCCTGACTTTC.